Below, 28 T cell receptor beta chains from the same sample are listed, as sequenced in a study of blood T cell repertoires in COVID-19. Clones were sequenced by immunoSEQ multiplex PCR, and TCRdb holds only the in-frame ones, with some missing. The data contain 25,000 to 35,000 clones, 72% of them singletons. The sequencing sample was made of peripheral blood. These receptors were taken from a boy aged 2 to 9 with active or convalescent COVID-19.

This rearrangement joins TRBV7-3 to TRBJ2-3; tentative D call: TRBD2 (6 bases). The CDR3 is 15 residues long. Germline V lookup: CDR1 SGHTA, CDR2 FQGTGA. V lost 2 bases and J lost 2, with 11 bases in between. CDR3 nucleotide sequence: TGTGCCAGCAGCTTACGGGGGTTCGACACAGATACGCAGTATTTT. Translating it yields CASSLRGFDTDTQYF. The whole variable domain, filled in from reference TRBV7-3 and TRBJ2-3, reads GAGVSQTPSNKVTEKGKYVELRCDPISGHTALYWYRQSLGQGPEFLIYFQGTGAADDSGLPNDRFFAVRPEGSVSTLKIQRTERGDSAVYLCASSLRGFDTDTQYFGPGTRLTVL.

This rearrangement joins TRBV3-1 (or the pseudogene TRBV3-2) to TRBJ2-6, with D maybe TRBD1 (5 bases). Trimming removed 2 bases from V and 5 bases from J, with 13 bases in between. The CDR3 sequence is 16 residues long. The V gene's germline CDR1 is LGHDT and CDR2 YNNKEL (reference sequence). CDR3 sequence (DNA): TGTGCCAGCAGCCAATTGGGGCAGGTGCGGGCCAACGTCCTGACTTTC. Its translation: CASSQLGQVRANVLTF.

This chain links TRBV5-1 with TRBJ2-5; 9 nucleotides align to TRBD2. Germline-derived CDR1 and CDR2 are SGHRS and YFSETQ. The CDR3 length is 17 residues. The V and J ends lost 0 bases and 4 bases, in that order; junction bases with no gene match: 10. The CDR3 nucleotides are TGCGCCAGCAGCTTGGATGGGCGGGGGGGCGCCGTAGAGACCCAGTACTTC. Encoded protein: CASSLDGRGGAVETQYF.

The V call is TRBV6-5, the J call TRBJ1-1; D is ambiguous. Germline V gene lookup returns CDR1 MNHEY and CDR2 SVGAGI. V dropped 4 bases and J dropped 2 bases, with 5 bases sitting between them. The CDR3 sequence is 12 residues long. CDR3 nucleotides: TGTGCCAGCAGTTCCAGAAACACTGAAGCTTTCTTT. It codes for CASSSRNTEAFF.

The gene calls are TRBV6-5 and TRBJ1-2; D gene unclear. CDR3 length: 13 amino acids. Germline loops: CDR1 MNHEY, CDR2 SVGAGI. Trimming stripped 7 bases from V and 1 base from J, with 10 bases between. The CDR3 loop is CASTPGYNYGYTF. The DNA for the CDR3 is TGTGCCAGCACCCCGGGGTATAACTATGGCTACACCTTC.

This clone was seen only once. In nucleotides, the CDR3 is TGTGCCAGCAGCCCCGGGGGGACCCGCGACGGGGAGCTGTTTTTT. This sequence encodes CASSPGGTRDGELFF. This rearrangement joins TRBV11-2 to TRBJ2-2; 7 bases line up with TRBD2. V lost 5 bases to trimming and J lost 7 bases; unmatched junction nucleotides: 10. Germline V gene sequence: CDR1 SGHAT, CDR2 FQNNGV. There are 15 residues in the CDR3.

This clone was seen repeatedly, ten times or more. The gene calls are TRBV6-5 and TRBJ1-2, with 10 bases matching TRBD1. Germline values: CDR1 MNHEY, CDR2 SVGAGI. This CDR3 has 14 amino acids. V was pared by 8 bases and J by 6 bases, with 9 bases of the junction left unmatched. The CDR3 sequence is CASLSTGTGDGYTF. For the CDR3, the DNA is TGTGCCAGCCTCTCTACCGGGACAGGGGATGGCTACACCTTC.

The rearrangement joins TRBV6-6 to TRBJ2-3; no definite D call. This CDR3 comprises 12 residues. The germline V and J ends were trimmed by 10 bases and 2 bases, with 10 bases remaining between them. Germline lookup yields CDR1 MNHNY and CDR2 SVGAGI (reference sequence). The CDR3 sequence is CATRSYTDTQYF. CDR3 nucleotide sequence: TGTGCCACGAGGTCTTACACAGATACGCAGTATTTT.

This clone was observed a handful of times. The chain joins TRBV5-1 to TRBJ1-1, with 7 bases matching TRBD1. This CDR3 has 16 residues. V gave up 0 bases and J gave up 1 base; unmatched junction bases: 6. Germline V gene data show CDR1 as SGHRS and CDR2 as YFSETQ. CDR3: CASSLEGRTGNTEAFF. Here the CDR3 DNA reads TGCGCCAGCAGCTTGGAGGGCAGGACAGGGAACACTGAAGCTTTCTTT.

Only one count was recorded for this clone. This chain connects TRBV6-7 to TRBJ2-1; 9 bases fit TRBD2. TRBV6-7 is an open reading frame whose function is uncertain. The CDR3 length is 16 residues. Trimming at V came to 2 bases and at J to 9 bases, leaving 11 bases not matched to a gene. The CDR3 sequence is CASSYGPLAGISEQFF. CDR3 nucleotide sequence: TGTGCCAGCAGTTACGGTCCCCTAGCGGGGATTAGTGAGCAGTTCTTC.

This clone was seen once. The V gene is TRBV10-2, the J gene TRBJ2-7, with D possibly being TRBD2 (7 bases). V dropped 6 bases and J dropped 2 bases, with 17 bases sitting between them. This CDR3 contains 15 residues. Per germline, CDR1 WSHSY and CDR2 SAAADI. The CDR3: CASSDRGGLTYEQYF. The CDR3 bases are TGCGCCAGCAGCGATAGGGGGGGACTCACCTACGAGCAGTACTTC.

The V gene is TRBV6-1, the J gene TRBJ1-5, with 10 bases aligning to TRBD1. V dropped 3 bases and J dropped 2; count of bases not matched to a gene: 7. This CDR3 has 17 amino acids. Germline CDR1 reads MNHNS; CDR2 reads SASEGT. The DNA for the CDR3 is TGTGCCAGCAGTGACCACACCGGGACAGGGGGCAATCAGCCCCAGCATTTT. Its translation is CASSDHTGTGGNQPQHF.

V gene TRBV25-1 combines with J gene TRBJ2-7, with D possibly being TRBD2 (5 bases). The CDR3 is 15 residues long. V lost 4 bases and J 3 bases, leaving 16 bases between the germline ends. Germline CDR1 is MGHDK and CDR2 is SYGVNS. DNA for the CDR3: TGTGCCAGCAGTGGCAGAGGGCGCTGGGGCTACGAGCAGTACTTC. This encodes CASSGRGRWGYEQYF.

V usage is TRBV5-3 and J usage is TRBJ1-5; D possibly corresponds to TRBD1 (5 bases). TRBV5-3 is assigned to the ORF class and has an uncertain function. This CDR3 comprises 15 residues. Trimming left V 3 bases short and J 6 bases short, with 16 bases between. As DNA, the CDR3 is TGTGCCAGAAGCTCCCAGGGCCTCAAGGGTCAGCCCCAGCATTTT. It is translated as CARSSQGLKGQPQHF.

With respect to this clone: Other DNA sequences within the sample encode an identical CDR3. The V call is TRBV24-1, the J call TRBJ1-5; no clear D gene. The CDR3 contains 13 residues. V dropped 4 bases and J dropped 4 bases, with 7 bases sitting between them. Germline assignment: CDR1 KGHDR and CDR2 SFDVKD. The DNA of the CDR3 is TGTGCCACCAGTGACAGGCTGAATCAGCCCCAGCATTTT. The encoded protein is CATSDRLNQPQHF.

This rearrangement joins TRBV4-3 to TRBJ2-7; the match to TRBD2 covers 11 bases. Unmatched junction bases numbered 8, after V lost 1 base and J lost 0 bases. CDR1 is LGHNA, CDR2 YSLEER, per germline. The CDR3 loop spans 18 amino acids. CDR3 in amino acids: CASSQATQTSGNSYEQYF. The DNA of the CDR3 is TGCGCCAGCAGCCAAGCCACTCAGACTAGCGGGAACTCCTACGAGCAGTACTTC.

The V call is TRBV14, the J call TRBJ1-1; D unclear. The CDR3 length is 16 residues. V was pared by 4 bases and J by 0 bases, with 15 bases between. Looked up from germline, CDR1 is SGHDN and CDR2 is FVKESK. Written as DNA, the CDR3 is TGTGCCAGCAGCCCTTGGATGGGCCCTTTGAACACTGAAGCTTTCTTT. Its translation: CASSPWMGPLNTEAFF. Based on the CDR3 plus reference TRBV14 and TRBJ1-1, the full variable domain is EAGVTQFPSHSVIEKGQTVTLRCDPISGHDNLYWYRRVMGKEIKFLLHFVKESKQDESGMPNNRFLAERTGGTYSTLKVQPAELEDSGVYFCASSPWMGPLNTEAFFGQGTRLTVV.

The V and J genes are TRBV5-1 and TRBJ2-1, with no clear D. This CDR3 is built from 13 residues. Trimming cost V 5 bases and J 0 bases, with 6 bases left between them. Germline V gives CDR1 SGHRS, CDR2 YFSETQ. The CDR3 sequence: CASSVYSYNEQFF. In DNA, the CDR3 is TGCGCCAGCAGTGTATACTCCTACAATGAGCAGTTCTTC.

This clone was observed a handful of times. The genes are TRBV29-1 and TRBJ2-1; 13 bases map to TRBD2. CDR1 is SQVTM and CDR2 is ANQGSEA in the germline V gene. With V trimmed by 7 bases and J by 4 bases, 4 bases remained unmatched. CDR3 length: 14 residues. The CDR3 nucleotides are TGCAGCGGGGGACTAGCGGGGCTTTACAATGAGCAGTTCTTC. Residues: CSGGLAGLYNEQFF.

The chain employs TRBV5-1 and TRBJ2-7; a possible D gene is TRBD1 (5 bases). This CDR3 region has 14 residues. Trimming removed 0 bases from V and 5 bases from J, with 12 bases in between. CDR1 is SGHRS and CDR2 is YFSETQ in the germline V gene. This CDR3 is CASSLVAGSDEQYF. CDR3 bases: TGCGCCAGCAGCTTGGTAGCAGGGTCGGACGAGCAGTACTTC.

J is TRBJ1-5 and V is TRBV2; the D gene is possibly TRBD1 (5 bases). Between the trimmed V and J ends, which lost 3 bases and 0 bases, there was a span of 15 bases. CDR1 SNHLY and CDR2 FYNNEI come from the germline V gene. The CDR3 loop spans 17 amino acids. The CDR3 reads CASSDQGRAYSNQPQHF. CDR3 nucleotide sequence: TGTGCCAGCAGTGACCAGGGTCGGGCCTATAGCAATCAGCCCCAGCATTTT. Supplemented by reference TRBV2 and TRBJ1-5, the full variable domain reads EPEVTQTPSHQVTQMGQEVILRCVPISNHLYFYWYRQILGQKVEFLVSFYNNEISEKSEIFDDQFSVERPDGSNFTLKIRSTKLEDSAMYFCASSDQGRAYSNQPQHFGDGTRLSIL.

CDR3 bases: TGTGCCAGCAGTTTCCCCCTTTACGGGGAACAGGGGAATTCACCCCTCCACTTT. It codes for CASSFPLYGEQGNSPLHF. The chain carries TRBV28 and TRBJ1-6; 7 positions agree with TRBD1. With 3 bases clipped from V and 7 bases from J, the junction kept 15 bases outside the gene matches. Germline CDR1 reads MDHEN; CDR2 reads SYDVKM. This CDR3 has 18 amino acids.

J is TRBJ2-3 and V is TRBV4-3, with TRBD2 matching over 8 bases. This CDR3 comprises 17 residues. Looked up from germline, CDR1 is LGHNA and CDR2 is YSLEER. V lost 6 bases to trimming and J lost 6 bases; unmatched junction nucleotides: 17. The CDR3 reads CASRPHLGGLETDTQYF. The CDR3 region has the DNA TGCGCCAGCAGACCACATTTGGGGGGACTAGAAACCGATACGCAGTATTTT.

This CDR3 reads CSVGGGKGSYTEAFF. CDR3 nucleotides: TGCAGCGTTGGGGGGGGGAAAGGGTCGTACACTGAAGCTTTCTTT. This chain connects TRBV29-1 to TRBJ1-1, with TRBD1 as a possible D gene (5 bases). The CDR3 sequence is 15 residues long. Germline CDR1 SQVTM, CDR2 ANQGSEA. V was cut by 4 bases and J by 3 bases, with 18 bases left in between.

This chain links TRBV10-2 with TRBJ2-6; D call uncertain. Trimming took 2 bases from V and 1 from J, leaving 9 bases between them. Germline CDR1 is WSHSY and CDR2 is SAAADI. The CDR3 is 16 amino acids. This chain's CDR3 is CASSENPRSGANVLTF. The CDR3 nucleotides are TGCGCCAGCAGTGAGAATCCGCGATCTGGGGCCAACGTCCTGACTTTC.

This clone qualifies as medium-sized. CDR3 loop: CASSRGLNQPQHF. The DNA of the CDR3 is TGTGCCAGCAGCCGAGGTCTCAATCAGCCCCAGCATTTT. The chain is built from TRBV9 and TRBJ1-5; the D is unclear. V lost 4 bases and J lost 3, with 8 bases in between. The CDR3 is made up of 13 amino acids. Germline V gene sequence: CDR1 SGDLS, CDR2 YYNGEE.

This clone showed up just once. The J gene is TRBJ2-3, the V gene TRBV5-1; D may be TRBD2 (6 bases). The CDR3 runs 15 residues. CDR1 is SGHRS, CDR2 YFSETQ, per germline. V was cut by 7 bases and J by 3 bases, with 18 bases left in between. The CDR3 sequence is CASRRRRDITDTQYF. DNA for the CDR3: TGCGCCAGCCGCCGCCGGCGGGATATAACAGATACGCAGTATTTT.

The V gene is TRBV28, the J gene TRBJ1-3; 8 bases line up with TRBD1. CDR1 is MDHEN, CDR2 SYDVKM, per germline. This CDR3 spans 15 amino acids. V lost 5 bases, J lost 1 base, and 4 bases stayed unmatched. CDR3 DNA: TGTGCCAGCAGTCGACAGGGGATTTCTGGAAACACCATATATTTT. Translated, it gives CASSRQGISGNTIYF. Based on the CDR3 plus reference TRBV28 and TRBJ1-3, the full variable domain is DVKVTQSSRYLVKRTGEKVFLECVQDMDHENMFWYRQDPGLGLRLIYFSYDVKMKEKGDIPEGYSVSREKKERFSLILESASTNQTSMYLCASSRQGISGNTIYFGEGSWLTVV.